The T cell receptor beta chain described here comes from a study of beta chain features in type 1 diabetes. Sequenced material consisted of expressed TCRB transcripts (all of the isolated RNA was reverse transcribed). Assay used: immunoSEQ multiplex PCR; TCRdb lists only in-frame clones, some missing. The sample consists of about 220,000 clones, around 9.9% of them appearing once. The CDR3 has 15 residues. V trimming: 5 bases; J trimming: 9 bases; junction bases outside the gene matches: 14. Germline assignment: CDR1 GTSNPN and CDR2 SVGIG (reference sequence). The chain couples TRBV30 to TRBJ2-1; 9 nucleotides align to TRBD2. This TCR came from a man aged 18 to 29 in good health. Sample: central memory CD4+ T cells from blood. CDR3 loop: CAWYLAGQRRSEQFF. In DNA, the CDR3 is TGTGCCTGGTACCTAGCGGGACAGCGGAGGAGTGAGCAGTTCTTC.